This T cell receptor (beta chain) was observed in a study of blood T cells in healthy people across ages. This clonotype was observed a few times. Antigen unknown. V lost 2 bases, J lost 2 bases, and 5 bases stayed unmatched. Germline lookup yields CDR1 SGDLS and CDR2 YYNGEE. This CDR3 is 16 amino acids long. The authors ran a second PCR of roughly 6 to 12 cycles using a sample-barcoded 5' primer and a J-beta primer mix. TCRdb re-analysed the 5' RACE reads in MiXCR, keeping a single row per CDR3 protein. The table shows about 1,500,000 distinct CDR3 sequences, with about 30% occurring only once. General study results and limits: TCR beta diversity per million T cells fell roughly linearly with age.

The chain carries TRBV9 and TRBJ2-7; 12 bases match TRBD2. The TCR was taken from a woman between 25 and 40 years old in good health. Sequencing used blood. DNA for the CDR3: TGTGCCAGCAGCGTTGCCGGGACTAGCGGGCCCTACGAGCAGTACTTC. As protein: CASSVAGTSGPYEQYF.